A selection of T cell receptor beta chains follows, all from one sample in a study of blood T cells in healthy people across ages. TCRdb re-analysed the 5' RACE reads in MiXCR, keeping a single row per CDR3 protein. In the table there are about 800,000 distinct CDR3 sequences, roughly 25% of which are singletons. These data were likewise used in another study, on T cells of mothers and their children.

Material: blood. The receptors were sampled from a boy between 10 and 17 years old in good health. The CDR3 runs from the conserved cysteine through the conserved F or W. D genes are given only for firm matches. Size values are once, few and many counts, or a class for expanded clones, and some rows have none.

clone size	D gene	V gene	J gene	CDR3 DNA	CDR3 protein
-	TRBD1	TRBV6-1	TRBJ2-5	TGTGCCAGCAGGACCACCAGGACAGGGGTCCGGGTCGAGCAATACTTC	CASRTTRTGVRVEQYF
once	-	TRBV6-6	TRBJ1-6	TGTACCAGCTCGGGACGGACGAATTCACCCCTCCACTTT	CTSSGRTNSPLHF
-	-	TRBV9	TRBJ2-7	TGTGCCAGCAGCGCCGCGGGGACGGTGAACTACGAGCAGTACTTC	CASSAAGTVNYEQYF
few	-	TRBV18	TRBJ1-5	TGTGCCAGCTCACCGCGGGAAGATAGCAATCAGCCCCAGCATTTT	CASSPREDSNQPQHF
-	-	TRBV11-2	TRBJ2-1	TGTGCCTGCAGCTTAGGAGGGGGGGGCAATGAGCAGTTCTTC	CACSLGGGGNEQFF
-	TRBD1	TRBV6-6	TRBJ2-7	TGTGCCAGCAGTTACTGGGACAGTGGCTACGAGCAGTACTTC	CASSYWDSGYEQYF
few	TRBD1	TRBV24-1	TRBJ2-3	TGTGCCACCAGTGCGGTGACAGGGGGAATAGATACGCAGTATTTT	CATSAVTGGIDTQYF
few	-	TRBV12-3/TRBV12-4	TRBJ1-5	TGTGCCAGCAGTACTATTAGCAATCAGCCCCAGCATTTT	CASSTISNQPQHF
many	-	TRBV29-1	TRBJ1-4	TGCAGCGTCGAGCAGTATGAAAAACTGTTTTTT	CSVEQYEKLFF
-	-	TRBV9	TRBJ2-5	TGTGCCAGCGGCGCAATGAAGTGGGTTTGGGGATACCAAGAGACCCAGTACTTC	CASGAMKWVWGYQETQYF
few	-	TRBV7-2	TRBJ2-7	TGTGCCAGCAGCGCGAGTACTAGAGGGAGCTTCCCCTACGAGCAGTACTTC	CASSASTRGSFPYEQYF
-	-	TRBV11-1	TRBJ2-7	TGTGCCAGCAGCTTATTCTCGGACGGCTCCTACGAGCAGTACTTC	CASSLFSDGSYEQYF
-	TRBD2	TRBV2	TRBJ2-3	TGTGCCAGCAGTCGGACTAGATGGGATACGCAGTATTTT	CASSRTRWDTQYF
few	TRBD2	TRBV7-8	TRBJ2-7	TGTGCCAGCAGCTTATTATCGGGCGGGGGGCCCGCCTACGAGCAGTACTTC	CASSLLSGGGPAYEQYF
few	TRBD1	TRBV6-6	TRBJ1-5	TGTGCCAGCAGTTACTTTGGGACAGGGACCACTCAGCCCCAGCATTTT	CASSYFGTGTTQPQHF
-	-	TRBV7-9	TRBJ2-5	TGTGCCAGCAGCCCCGCCGCCCAGGTCGAGACCCAGTACTTC	CASSPAAQVETQYF
few	-	TRBV4-1	TRBJ2-7	TGCGCCAGCAGCCAAGATATTGTGAGTCGAAGGGGATACGAGCAGTACTTC	CASSQDIVSRRGYEQYF
few	-	TRBV20-1	TRBJ2-5	TGCAGTGCTAGTCCCCCAACCGGGACCCAGTACTTC	CSASPPTGTQYF
-	-	TRBV20-1	TRBJ1-4	TGCAGTGCTAGCGTCGGAGCTAATGAAAAACTGTTTTTT	CSASVGANEKLFF
few	TRBD2	TRBV4-2	TRBJ2-1	TGTGCCAGCAGCCAAGGGCTAGCGGGAGGGGGTGAGCAGTTCTTC	CASSQGLAGGGEQFF
few	-	TRBV7-9	TRBJ2-7	TGTGCCAGCAGCGACCGGGACCTGTACGAGCAGTACTTC	CASSDRDLYEQYF
few	-	TRBV28	TRBJ1-4	TGTGCCAGCAGTACGACGAGGGTGCGGCGGGGTGAAAAACTGTTTTTT	CASSTTRVRRGEKLFF
few	TRBD2	TRBV20-1	TRBJ2-1	TGCAGTGCTTTCCCGCATGGGAGGGTGTCCTACAATGAGCAGTTCTTC	CSAFPHGRVSYNEQFF
-	-	TRBV4-3	TRBJ1-1	TGCGCCAGCAGCCCAGGGGTTGAGTCCTACACTGAAGCTTTCTTT	CASSPGVESYTEAFF
few	-	TRBV3-1	TRBJ2-7	TGTGCCAGCAGCCAACTAGCCCCGGGTAGCCACGCCTACGAGCAGTACTTC	CASSQLAPGSHAYEQYF
-	-	TRBV15	TRBJ2-7	TGTGCCACCAGCAGAGGTTTGAGACAGGCGTTGCCTTACGAGCAGTACTTC	CATSRGLRQALPYEQYF
-	-	TRBV24-1	TRBJ2-2	TGTGCCACCAGTGATTTGCATCCAGGGGAGCTGTTTTTT	CATSDLHPGELFF
few	-	TRBV28	TRBJ1-2	TGTGCCAGCCGCCGGGGAGGGAACTATGGCTACACCTTC	CASRRGGNYGYTF
-	TRBD2	TRBV3-1	TRBJ2-1	TGTGCCAGCAGCCAAGGAGGACTAGCAAACGAGCAGTTCTTC	CASSQGGLANEQFF
-	TRBD2	TRBV11-2	TRBJ2-2	TGTGCCAGCAGCTTATCTAGCGGGGGGGCCTTCACCGGGGAGCCGTTTTTT	CASSLSSGGAFTGEPFF
-	-	TRBV9	TRBJ1-5	TGTGCCAGCCGACGGGACAAGGGCAATCAGCCCCAGCATTTT	CASRRDKGNQPQHF
-	TRBD1	TRBV6-5	TRBJ2-7	TGTGCCAGCAGTTACATTCAGGGACAGACTTCCTCCGAGCAGTACTTC	CASSYIQGQTSSEQYF
few	-	TRBV4-3	TRBJ1-1	TGCGCCAGCAGCCAAGAAGCAGGGCGGGGGAACACTGAAGCTTTCTTT	CASSQEAGRGNTEAFF
-	TRBD1	TRBV28	TRBJ1-1	TGTGCCAGCAGTCGGGACAGCATGAACACTGAAGCTTTCTTT	CASSRDSMNTEAFF
few	-	TRBV20-1	TRBJ2-1	TGCAGTGCTAGAGGAGGGATCCCCTACAATGAGCAGTTCTTC	CSARGGIPYNEQFF
-	TRBD1	TRBV24-1	TRBJ1-1	TGTGCCACCAGTGATGCGGACAGGGACACTGAAGCTTTCTTT	CATSDADRDTEAFF
-	-	TRBV6-4	TRBJ2-1	TGTGCCAGCAGTGCTACTAGTGGGAATGAGCAGTTCTTC	CASSATSGNEQFF
-	-	TRBV12-3/TRBV12-4	TRBJ1-4	TGTGCCAGCAGTTTAGGGGAACGACTGTTTTTT	CASSLGERLFF
-	-	TRBV7-8	TRBJ2-7	TGTGCCAGCAGCCCCCGGGCTAGTCACGAGCAGTACTTC	CASSPRASHEQYF
few	-	TRBV7-2	TRBJ1-2	TGTGCCAGCAGCTATCCCTGGAGACAGCACTATGGCTACACCTTC	CASSYPWRQHYGYTF
-	-	TRBV20-1	TRBJ2-2	TGCAGTGCTAGAGACCCTCAGAAGGGGACGGGCGGGGAGCTGTTTTTT	CSARDPQKGTGGELFF
-	-	TRBV6-2/TRBV6-3	TRBJ2-5	TGTGCCAGCAGCTCGATAATTTTAGGGAGAGAAGAGACCCAGTACTTC	CASSSIILGREETQYF
-	-	TRBV7-2	TRBJ2-7	TGTGCCAGCAGCATCAACAGGGACTACGAGCAGTACTTC	CASSINRDYEQYF
once	TRBD1	TRBV6-2/TRBV6-3	TRBJ1-5	TGTGCCAGCAGTCGAAAGACAGGGAGGAGCAATCAGCCCCAGCATTTT	CASSRKTGRSNQPQHF
-	TRBD2	TRBV4-3	TRBJ2-7	TGCGCCAGCAGCCCAGCGGACGCGGGAGGCTCCTACGAGCAGTACTTC	CASSPADAGGSYEQYF
few	-	TRBV19	TRBJ2-3	TGTGCCAGTAGCAACGTACGGACAGATACGCAGTATTTT	CASSNVRTDTQYF
few	TRBD2	TRBV11-2	TRBJ2-1	TGTGCCAGCAGCCATCGGGGAGCGGGAGGCTACAATGAGCAGTTCTTC	CASSHRGAGGYNEQFF
-	-	TRBV28	TRBJ2-7	TGTGCCAGCAGTTGGGCAGAGTTTTTGTACTTC	CASSWAEFLYF
-	TRBD2	TRBV20-1	TRBJ2-7	TGCAGTGCCCCGCGGGGGGAGCCCTACGAGCAGTACTTC	CSAPRGEPYEQYF